This T cell receptor (beta chain) stems from a study of blood T cell repertoires in COVID-19. Study as a whole: PBMCs, B-cell-depleted T cells, or T cells were the source of the cDNA or gDNA that made up the material.

The CDR3 runs 14 residues. Germline V gene data show CDR1 as PRHDT and CDR2 as FYEKMQ (reference sequence). Deletions cut 4 bases from V and 4 bases from J, with 10 bases between. Generated by immunoSEQ multiplex PCR, the TCRdb table keeps only in-frame clones and is missing some. The table records 200,000 to 300,000 clones, around 80% of them present only once. The count of this clone is one. The clonotype comes from a woman aged 18-35 years with acute or convalescent COVID-19. Sequencing input: peripheral blood. The chain employs TRBV13 and TRBJ2-2; unclear D gene. CDR3: CASSYGVGTGELFF. The DNA for the CDR3 is TGTGCCAGCAGCTACGGAGTGGGCACCGGGGAGCTGTTTTTT.